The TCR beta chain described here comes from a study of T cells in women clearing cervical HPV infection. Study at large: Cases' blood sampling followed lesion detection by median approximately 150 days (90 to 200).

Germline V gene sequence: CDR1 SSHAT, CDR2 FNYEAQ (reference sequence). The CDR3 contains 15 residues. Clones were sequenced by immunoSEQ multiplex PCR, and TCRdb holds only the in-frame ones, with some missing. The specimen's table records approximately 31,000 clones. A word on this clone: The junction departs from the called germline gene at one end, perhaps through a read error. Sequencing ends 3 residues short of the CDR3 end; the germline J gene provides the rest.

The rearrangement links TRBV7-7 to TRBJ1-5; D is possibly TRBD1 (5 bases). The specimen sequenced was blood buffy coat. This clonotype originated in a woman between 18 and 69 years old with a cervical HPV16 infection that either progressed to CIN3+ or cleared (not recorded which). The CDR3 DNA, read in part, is TGTGCTAGCAGCCCATCATTGGGGCACAATCAGCCC. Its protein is CASSPSLGHNQP. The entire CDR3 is CASSPSLGHNQPQHF.